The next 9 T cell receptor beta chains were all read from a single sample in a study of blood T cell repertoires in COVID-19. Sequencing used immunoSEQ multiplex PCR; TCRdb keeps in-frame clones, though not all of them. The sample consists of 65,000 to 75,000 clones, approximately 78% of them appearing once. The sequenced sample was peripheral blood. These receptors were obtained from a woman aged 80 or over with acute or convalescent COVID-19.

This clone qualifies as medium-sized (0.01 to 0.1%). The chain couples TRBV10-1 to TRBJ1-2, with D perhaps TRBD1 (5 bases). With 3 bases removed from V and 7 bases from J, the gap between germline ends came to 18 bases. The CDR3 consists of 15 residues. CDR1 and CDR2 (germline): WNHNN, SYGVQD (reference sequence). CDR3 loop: CASSDYPGRFSGYTF. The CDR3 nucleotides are TGCGCCAGCAGTGATTATCCAGGGAGGTTCTCTGGCTACACCTTC.

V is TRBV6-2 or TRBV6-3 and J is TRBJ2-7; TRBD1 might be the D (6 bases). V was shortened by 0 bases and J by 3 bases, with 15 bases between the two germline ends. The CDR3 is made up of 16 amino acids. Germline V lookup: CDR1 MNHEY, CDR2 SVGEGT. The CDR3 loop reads CASSYSIQGRNYEQYF. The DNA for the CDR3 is TGTGCCAGCAGTTACTCGATTCAGGGGCGTAACTACGAGCAGTACTTC.

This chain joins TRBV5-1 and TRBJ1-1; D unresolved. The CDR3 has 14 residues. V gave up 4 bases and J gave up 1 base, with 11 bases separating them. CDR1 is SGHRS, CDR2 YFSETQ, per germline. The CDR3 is CASSLDGTNTEAFF. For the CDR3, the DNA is TGCGCCAGCAGCCTGGACGGTACGAACACTGAAGCTTTCTTT.

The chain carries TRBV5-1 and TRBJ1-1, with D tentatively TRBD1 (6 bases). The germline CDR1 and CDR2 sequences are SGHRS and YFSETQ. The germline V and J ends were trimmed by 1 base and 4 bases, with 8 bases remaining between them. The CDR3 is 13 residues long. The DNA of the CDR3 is TGCGCCAGCAGCTTGATGGGGGCCACTGAAGCTTTCTTT. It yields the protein CASSLMGATEAFF.

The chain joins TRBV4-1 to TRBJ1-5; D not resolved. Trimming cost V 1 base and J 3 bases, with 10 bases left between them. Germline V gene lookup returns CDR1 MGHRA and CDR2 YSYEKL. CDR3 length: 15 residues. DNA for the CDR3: TGCGCCAGCAGCCAAGTTGGGAGCAACAATCAGCCCCAGCATTTT. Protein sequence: CASSQVGSNNQPQHF.

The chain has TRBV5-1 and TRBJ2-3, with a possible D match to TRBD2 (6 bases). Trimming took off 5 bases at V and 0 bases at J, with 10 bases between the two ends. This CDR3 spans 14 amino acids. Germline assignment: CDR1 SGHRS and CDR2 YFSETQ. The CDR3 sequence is CASRSGGSTDTQYF. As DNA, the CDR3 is TGCGCCAGCAGGAGTGGAGGGAGCACAGATACGCAGTATTTT.

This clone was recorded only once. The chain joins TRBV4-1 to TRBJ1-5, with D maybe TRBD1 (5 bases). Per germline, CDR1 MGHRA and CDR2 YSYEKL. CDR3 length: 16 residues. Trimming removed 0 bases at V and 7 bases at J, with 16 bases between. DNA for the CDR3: TGCGCCAGCAGCCAAGATCATGCGGCAGGGTTGCAGCCCCAGCATTTT. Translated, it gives CASSQDHAAGLQPQHF.

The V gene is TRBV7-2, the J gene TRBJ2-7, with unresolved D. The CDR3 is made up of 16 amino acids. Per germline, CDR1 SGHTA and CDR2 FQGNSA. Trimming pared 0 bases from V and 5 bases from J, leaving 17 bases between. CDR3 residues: CASSLASQDPTNEQYF. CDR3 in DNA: TGTGCCAGCAGCTTAGCGAGTCAGGATCCGACCAACGAGCAGTACTTC.

DNA for the CDR3: TGTGCCATCCCGACAGAGGACAGCCTTAATTCACCCCTCCACTTT. Translation: CAIPTEDSLNSPLHF. The gene calls are TRBV10-3 and TRBJ1-6, with D maybe TRBD1 (6 bases). The V and J ends lost 8 bases and 6 bases respectively, with 17 bases between them. The CDR3 has 15 residues. The germline gives CDR1 ENHRY, CDR2 SYGVKD.